The present entry profiles one TCR beta chain with its context. Its antigen remains unidentified. V gave up 7 bases and J gave up 5 bases, with 15 bases separating them. Germline CDR1 and CDR2: MNHEY and SVGAGI. This CDR3 spans 13 amino acids. The sample belongs to a study of cytomegalovirus exposure and HLA in healthy donors. Study findings and constraints: A later analysis showed that HLA-associated TCR beta chains had undergone more clonal expansion than equally common others. Researchers reported that a few CMV-associated chains were confirmed in vitro as CMV antigen-specific.

PCR employed 60 Vbeta and 13 Jbeta primers. Sequencing was performed with immunoSEQ multiplex PCR; in TCRdb, only in-frame clones are kept and a portion is missing. Of 110,000 or so clones in the sample, over 60% are singletons; the top ten hold 2% to 3%. Sequencing input: PBMCs. The V and J genes are TRBV6-5 and TRBJ2-7; D might be TRBD2 (6 bases). The source is a female donor in good health and CMV-seronegative. In DNA, the CDR3 is TGTGCCAGCATATCGGAGGGAAGCCACGAGCAGTACTTC. Protein: CASISEGSHEQYF.